This T cell receptor beta chain was identified during a study of shared clonotypes between healthy human individuals (dated by TCRdb to 2018 to 2020). At the level of the whole study: Three men and a couple of women, aged 18 to 49 years, made up the cohort. To increase sequencing depth and limit assay-specific biases, TCR repertoire library preparation and sequencing were carried out by different laboratories using diverse techniques. Between about 0.94 and 8.9 billion PBMCs per donor were obtained by leukapheresis. The study deeply sequenced blood TCR repertoires of five healthy adults to estimate repertoire size and the extent of clonotype sharing between individuals. Points the paper makes about the study in general: Sampling was restricted to blood, and TCR repertoires in tissues likely differ from the TCR repertoires found in blood. Because the study included only a small number of donors, the genetic and exposure-history diversity represented was limited. Based on pairwise subsampling, the degree of clonotype sharing among donors was expected to be affected by sequencing depth.

Using the deep immunoSEQ assay, TCR CDR3 regions were amplified from genomic DNA by multiplex PCR. For each cell subset, the extracted genomic DNA was distributed evenly across all wells of several immunoSEQ 96-well plates, and each plate served as one replicate. For unsorted PBMC, approximately 300 ng of genomic DNA, equivalent to around 30,000 T cell genomes, went into each replicate PCR. Ten immunoSEQ deep assay plates were used to sequence unsorted PBMC genomic DNA. Purified libraries were quantified with a Qubit 3.0 fluorometer, sized on a Bioanalyzer 2100, and re-quantified with the KAPA Library Quantification kit. Every immunoSEQ 96-well plate was sequenced on a dedicated single-read 150-cycle Illumina NextSeq 550 flow cell. Regarding the original processing steps: Because the immunoSEQ output held only junctional sequences and lacked quality scores, the filtering could not match the filtering applied to full-length reads. Sequences were annotated with PyIR, a Python wrapper for IgBLAST v1.9, using IMGT germline references to assign V/J genes and CDR3. Reads with weak V/J assignments (E-value above 1e-6), missing CDR3, stop codons, out-of-frame junctions, or ambiguous translated residues were removed. V3J clonotypes were defined as sequences sharing an identical inferred V gene, J gene, and CDR3 amino acid sequence. Percentage overlap between repertoires was calculated by dividing the number of shared unique clonotypes by the size of the smaller repertoire. RTK rarefaction, the Chao1 estimator, and Recon v2.1 estimates of unobserved clonotypes were used to assess repertoire richness. TCRdb's version of the immuneACCESS table is confined to in-frame rearrangements and falls short of the full clone set. An unresolved V gene accounts for under half of the shortfall where checked; the remainder is of unknown origin. V and J calls and clone size are given by that table; D and trimming were obtained from the DNA. This sample lists about 490,000 clones; 60% to 85% were detected once. Under 15% of the sample is in the top ten clones.

The donors were healthy, HIV-negative adults who had no recently reported acute infections or vaccinations. All donors were Caucasian adults living in Nashville, Tennessee, USA. For unsorted samples, 75 million to 90 million PBMCs were counted and genomic DNA was extracted with the QIAamp DNA Blood Mini kit. After blood collection by leukapheresis, PBMCs were isolated using Ficoll-Histopaque density gradient centrifugation and then cryopreserved in the vapor phase of liquid nitrogen. Sequences LGHNA (CDR1) and YNFKEQ (CDR2) are obtained from the germline V gene. V trim: 0 bases; J trim: 4 bases; unmatched bases: 11. The CDR3 contains 18 residues, cysteine and phenylalanine counted. The entry retains the CDR3 DNA only, 54 bases that are in frame from base 1. A note on this clone: Its antigen is unknown. It has no much larger one-base neighbor in the sample; base qualities were not kept.

Rearrangement joined TRBV4-2 to TRBJ2-5, with 10 middle bases fitting TRBD2. The sequence was obtained from a woman aged 40 to 50 in good health. Some clones in this sample may be carry-over from other donors' samples. Sequencing was done on a sample of PBMCs. The CDR3 in this case is CASSQELASGSGAETQYF. The nucleotides read TGTGCCAGCAGCCAAGAGTTAGCTAGCGGGAGTGGGGCAGAGACCCAGTACTTC.